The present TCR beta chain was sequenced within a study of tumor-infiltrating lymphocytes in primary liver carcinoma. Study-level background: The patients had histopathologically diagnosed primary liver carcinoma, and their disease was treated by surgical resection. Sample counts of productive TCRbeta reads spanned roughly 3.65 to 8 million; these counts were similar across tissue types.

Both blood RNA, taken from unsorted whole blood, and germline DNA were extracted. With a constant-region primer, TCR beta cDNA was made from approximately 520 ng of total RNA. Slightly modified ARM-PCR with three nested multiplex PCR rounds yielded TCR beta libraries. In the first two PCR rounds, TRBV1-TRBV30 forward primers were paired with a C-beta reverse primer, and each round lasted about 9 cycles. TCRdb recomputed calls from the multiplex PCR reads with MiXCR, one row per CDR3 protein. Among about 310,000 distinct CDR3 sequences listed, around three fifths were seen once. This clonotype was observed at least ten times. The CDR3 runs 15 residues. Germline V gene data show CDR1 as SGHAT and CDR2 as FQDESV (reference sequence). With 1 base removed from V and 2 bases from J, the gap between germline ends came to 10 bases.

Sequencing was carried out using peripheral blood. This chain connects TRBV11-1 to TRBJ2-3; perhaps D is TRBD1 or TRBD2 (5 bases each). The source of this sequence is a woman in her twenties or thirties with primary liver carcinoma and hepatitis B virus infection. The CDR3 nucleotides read TGTGCCAGCAGCTTAGATGGGGGTTTCACAGATACGCAGTATTTT. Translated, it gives CASSLDGGFTDTQYF.